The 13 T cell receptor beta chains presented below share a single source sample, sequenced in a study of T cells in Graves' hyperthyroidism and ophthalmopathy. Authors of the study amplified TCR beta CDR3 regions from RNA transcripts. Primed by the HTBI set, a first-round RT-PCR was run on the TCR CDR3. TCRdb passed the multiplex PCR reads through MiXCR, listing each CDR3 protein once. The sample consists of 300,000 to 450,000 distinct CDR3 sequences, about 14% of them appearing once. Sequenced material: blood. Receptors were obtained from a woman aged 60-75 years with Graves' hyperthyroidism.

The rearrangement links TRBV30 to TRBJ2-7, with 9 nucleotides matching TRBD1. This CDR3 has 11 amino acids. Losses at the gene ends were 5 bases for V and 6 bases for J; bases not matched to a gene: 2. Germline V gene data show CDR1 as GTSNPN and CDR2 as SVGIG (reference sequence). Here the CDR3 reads CAWGTGSEQYF. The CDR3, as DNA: TGTGCCTGGGGGACAGGGAGCGAGCAGTACTTC. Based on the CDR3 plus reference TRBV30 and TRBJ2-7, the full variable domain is SQTIHQWPATLVQPVGSPLSLECTVEGTSNPNLYWYRQAAGRGLQLLFYSVGIGQISSEVPQNLSASRPQDRQFILSSKKLLLSDSGFYLCAWGTGSEQYFGPGTRLTVT.

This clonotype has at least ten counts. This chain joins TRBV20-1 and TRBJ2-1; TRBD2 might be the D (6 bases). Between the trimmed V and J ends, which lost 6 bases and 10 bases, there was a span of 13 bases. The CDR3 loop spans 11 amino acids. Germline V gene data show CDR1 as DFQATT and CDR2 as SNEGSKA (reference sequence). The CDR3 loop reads CSASGLWEQFF. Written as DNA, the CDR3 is TGCAGTGCATCGGGACTCTGGGAGCAGTTCTTC.

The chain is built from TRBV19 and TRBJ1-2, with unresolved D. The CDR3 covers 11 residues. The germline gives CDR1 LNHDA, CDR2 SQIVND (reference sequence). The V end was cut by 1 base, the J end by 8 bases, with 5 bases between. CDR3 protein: CASSIGTGYTF. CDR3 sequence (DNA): TGTGCCAGTAGTATAGGGACCGGCTACACCTTC.

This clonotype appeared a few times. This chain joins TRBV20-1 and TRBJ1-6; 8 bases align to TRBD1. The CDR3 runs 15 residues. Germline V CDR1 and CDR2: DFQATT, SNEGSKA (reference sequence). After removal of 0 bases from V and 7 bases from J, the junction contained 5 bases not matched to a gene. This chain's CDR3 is CSARDPTGANSPLHF. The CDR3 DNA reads TGCAGTGCTAGAGATCCGACAGGGGCGAATTCACCCCTCCACTTT.

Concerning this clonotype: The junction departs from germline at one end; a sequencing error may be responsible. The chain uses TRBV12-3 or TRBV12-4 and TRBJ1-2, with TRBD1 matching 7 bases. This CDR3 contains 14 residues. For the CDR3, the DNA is TGTGCCACCAGTGATCAGACAGGGTTCTATGGCTACACCTTC. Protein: CATSDQTGFYGYTF.

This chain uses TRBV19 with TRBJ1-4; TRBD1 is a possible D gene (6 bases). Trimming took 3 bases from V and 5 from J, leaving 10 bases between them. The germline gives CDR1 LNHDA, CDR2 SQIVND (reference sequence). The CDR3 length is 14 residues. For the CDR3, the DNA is TGTGCCAGTAGTATCTCAGGGACAAATGAAAAACTGTTTTTT. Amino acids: CASSISGTNEKLFF.

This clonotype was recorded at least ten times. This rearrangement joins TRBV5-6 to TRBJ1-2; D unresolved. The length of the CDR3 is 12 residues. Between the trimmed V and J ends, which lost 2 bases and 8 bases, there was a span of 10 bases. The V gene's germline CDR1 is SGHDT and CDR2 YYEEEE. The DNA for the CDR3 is TGTGCCAGCAGCTTTAAGGGCGGGGGCTACACCTTC. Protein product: CASSFKGGGYTF.

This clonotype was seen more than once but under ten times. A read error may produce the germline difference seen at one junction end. This CDR3 reads CASSLGGGRVDSLLHF. The CDR3 region has the DNA TGTGCCAGCAGTTTAGGGGGGGGGAGGGTTGATTCACTCCTCCACTTT. V is TRBV28 and J is TRBJ1-6; D possibly corresponds to TRBD1 (5 bases). The CDR3 has 16 residues. Germline assignment: CDR1 MDHEN and CDR2 SYDVKM.

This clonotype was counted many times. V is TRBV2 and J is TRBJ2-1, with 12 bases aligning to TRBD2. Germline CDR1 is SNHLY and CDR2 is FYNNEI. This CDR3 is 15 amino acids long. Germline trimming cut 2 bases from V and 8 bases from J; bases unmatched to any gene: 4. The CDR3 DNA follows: TGTGCCAGCAGTGAATTGGCTAGCGGGGGGGATGAGCAGTTCTTC. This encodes CASSELASGGDEQFF.

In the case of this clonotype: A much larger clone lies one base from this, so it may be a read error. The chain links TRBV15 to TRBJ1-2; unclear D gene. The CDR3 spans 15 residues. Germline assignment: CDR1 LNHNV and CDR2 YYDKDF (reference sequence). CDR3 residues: CATSRRGNANHGYTF. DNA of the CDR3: TGTGCCACCAGCAGACGCGGAAATGCTAACCATGGCTACACCTTC.

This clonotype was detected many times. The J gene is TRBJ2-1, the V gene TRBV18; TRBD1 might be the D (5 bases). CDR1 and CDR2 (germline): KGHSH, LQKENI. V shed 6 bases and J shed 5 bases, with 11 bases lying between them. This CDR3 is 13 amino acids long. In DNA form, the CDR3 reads TGTGCCAGCTCGCCCCGACAGCACAATGAGCAGTTCTTC. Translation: CASSPRQHNEQFF.

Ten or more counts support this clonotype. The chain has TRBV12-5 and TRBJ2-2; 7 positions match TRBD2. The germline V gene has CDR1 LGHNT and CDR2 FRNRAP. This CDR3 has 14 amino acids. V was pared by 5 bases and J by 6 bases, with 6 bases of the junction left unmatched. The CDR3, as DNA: TGTGCTAGTGGTCCCGGGGAGGGTTCCGGGGAGCTGTTTTTT. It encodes CASGPGEGSGELFF. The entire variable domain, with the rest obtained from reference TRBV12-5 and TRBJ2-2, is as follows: DARVTQTPRHKVTEMGQEVTMRCQPILGHNTVFWYRQTMMQGLELLAYFRNRAPLDDSGMPKDRFSAEMPDATLATLKIQPSEPRDSAVYFCASGPGEGSGELFFGEGSRLTVL.

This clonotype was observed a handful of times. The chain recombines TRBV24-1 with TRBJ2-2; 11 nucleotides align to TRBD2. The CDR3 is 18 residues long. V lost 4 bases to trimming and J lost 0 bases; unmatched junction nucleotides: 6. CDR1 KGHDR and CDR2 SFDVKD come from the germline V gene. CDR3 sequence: CATSEISGRATNTGELFF. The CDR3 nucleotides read TGTGCCACCAGTGAAATTAGCGGGAGGGCTACGAACACCGGGGAGCTGTTTTTT.